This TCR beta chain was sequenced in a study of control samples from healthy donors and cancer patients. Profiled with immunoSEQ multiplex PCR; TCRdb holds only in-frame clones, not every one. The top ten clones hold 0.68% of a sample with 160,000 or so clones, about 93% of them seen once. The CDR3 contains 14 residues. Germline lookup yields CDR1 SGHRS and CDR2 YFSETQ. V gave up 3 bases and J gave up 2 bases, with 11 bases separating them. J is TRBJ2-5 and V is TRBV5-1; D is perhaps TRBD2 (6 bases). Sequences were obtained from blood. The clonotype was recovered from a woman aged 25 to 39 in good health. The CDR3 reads CASSSGVVQETQYF. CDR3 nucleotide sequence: TGCGCCAGCAGCTCGGGGGTGGTTCAAGAGACCCAGTACTTC.